This T cell receptor (beta chain) was obtained from a study of Graves' ophthalmopathy and Graves' hyperthyroidism. Broader study findings: Most thyroid clonotypes expanded beyond 0.001 frequency were also found in blood.

Scientists amplified the TCR beta CDR3 regions from RNA transcripts. First-round RT-PCR used HTBI primers; second-round multiplex PCR followed. From the multiplex PCR reads, TCRdb called clonotypes with MiXCR, one entry per CDR3 protein. Among 360,000 or so distinct CDR3 sequences, about a sixth were seen once, and the ten largest hold around 1.4%. J lost 2 bases, V lost 0 bases, and 4 bases had no gene match. This CDR3 comprises 16 residues. The germline gives CDR1 SGHVS, CDR2 FQNEAQ. This clonotype was observed many times. Its antigen is undetermined. The TCR comes from a woman between 18 and 29 years old with Graves' ophthalmopathy. The specimen was peripheral blood. This chain connects TRBV7-8 to TRBJ2-5; the match to TRBD1 covers 9 bases. CDR3 coding DNA: TGTGCCAGCAGCTTAGCGCGCGACAGGGGGCAAGAGACCCAGTACTTC. This sequence encodes CASSLARDRGQETQYF.